The present entry profiles one T cell receptor (beta chain) with its context. Its antigen remains unidentified. The data are from a study of cytomegalovirus exposure and HLA in healthy donors. Whole-study results and caveats: The majority of TCR sequences were rare, yet some public TCRs appeared in many donors. In a later analysis, common viral pathogens appeared linked to several of the most significant clusters. It was assumed in the presence/absence analyses that sequencing depth was roughly uniform across donors. Highly shared variants forming one cluster were likely a sequencing artifact.

PCR used 60 Vbeta primers and 13 Jbeta primers. The method was immunoSEQ multiplex PCR; TCRdb's version includes in-frame clones alone and lacks a portion of them. This listing includes about 96,000 clones. Germline CDR1 and CDR2: MDHEN and SYDVKM. The CDR3 has 14 amino acids. The sequenced sample was PBMCs. The sequence was obtained from a woman aged 25-40 years in good health and CMV-seronegative. This chain uses TRBV28 with TRBJ2-5; D is possibly TRBD1 (5 bases). The J call is uncertain, as TRBJ2-7 better fits the DNA end. CDR3 loop: CASSRQLGPYEQYF. The CDR3 coding sequence is TGTGCCAGCAGTCGACAGCTAGGGCCCTACGAGCAGTACTTC.